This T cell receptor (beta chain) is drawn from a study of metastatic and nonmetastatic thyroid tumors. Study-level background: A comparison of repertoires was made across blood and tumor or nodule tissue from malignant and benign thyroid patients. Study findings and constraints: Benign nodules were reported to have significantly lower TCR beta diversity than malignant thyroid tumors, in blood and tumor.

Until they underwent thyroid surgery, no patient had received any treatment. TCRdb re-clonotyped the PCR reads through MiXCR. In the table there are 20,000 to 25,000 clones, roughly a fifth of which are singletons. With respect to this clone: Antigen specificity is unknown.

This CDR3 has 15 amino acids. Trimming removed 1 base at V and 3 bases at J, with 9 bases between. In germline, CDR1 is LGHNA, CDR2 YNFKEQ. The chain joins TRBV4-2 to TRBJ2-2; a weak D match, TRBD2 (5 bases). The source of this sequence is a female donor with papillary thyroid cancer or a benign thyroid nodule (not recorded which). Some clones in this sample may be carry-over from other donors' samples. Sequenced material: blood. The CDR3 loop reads CASSQVFGDTGELFF. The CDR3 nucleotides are TGTGCCAGCAGCCAAGTGTTCGGGGACACCGGGGAGCTGTTTTTT.